This TCR beta chain emerged from a study of neurological immune-mediated disorders. General study points: HTLV-1-associated myelopathy displayed the greatest TCR clonal expansion, and multiple sclerosis exhibited the smallest, lower than that of healthy controls.

Stated time point: longitudinal time-point 1 (baseline). 2 million PBMCs stored at -80 C were the source of the unsorted libraries. The CDR3 totals 15 residues. Trimming pared 5 bases from V and 6 bases from J, leaving 16 bases between. Germline-derived CDR1 and CDR2 are WNHNN and SYGVQD (reference sequence). On this clonotype: Its antigen is undetermined. A much larger clone sits a single nucleotide away, making a read error possible.

Synthesis of cDNA was carried out by template-switch 5'RACE. The reaction used 10-nucleotide random UMIs. Every sequencing run produced over 200 million TCR-beta sequences that came from 15-18 subjects. TCRdb itself ran the 5' RACE reads through MiXCR, one entry per CDR3 protein. Found here are some 60,000 distinct CDR3 sequences, about 10% of them singletons; the top ten hold 6.6%. The rearrangement joins TRBV10-1 to TRBJ2-2; D is tentatively TRBD1 or TRBD2 (5 bases each). The origin of this receptor is a male donor with HTLV-1-associated myelopathy (HAM/TSP). Sequenced material: PBMCs. CDR3 amino acids: CASSPTVGDAGELFF. CDR3 sequence (DNA): TGCGCCAGCAGTCCGACAGTGGGGGACGCCGGGGAGCTGTTTTTT.